The clone carrying this T cell receptor beta chain came up a few times. Germline CDR1 reads SGHVS; CDR2 reads FNYEAQ. Losses at the gene ends were 5 bases for V and 2 bases for J; bases not matched to a gene: 4. CDR3 length: 14 amino acids. The sample comes from a study of T cell repertoires in cytomegalovirus infection. TCRdb re-called the reads through MiXCR, storing one row per CDR3 protein. The sample lists hundreds of thousands of distinct CDR3 sequences; less than 25% were seen once. The sequence was collected from a human donor in good health (CMV status not recorded). Some clones in this sample may be carry-over from other donors' samples. Source material: CD8+ T cells from PBMCs. This chain joins TRBV7-6 and TRBJ2-3; 7 nucleotides match TRBD2. The CDR3 sequence is CASSPGGITDTQYF. DNA for the CDR3: TGTGCCAGCAGCCCCGGGGGGATCACAGATACGCAGTATTTT.